Included here is one T cell receptor (beta chain) sequence, with context. Its antigen is unknown. Per-base qualities were not stored, and no clone one base away is much larger. The CDR3 regions of human TCRbeta chains were analyzed by immunosequencing. As for the original processing: Repertoire TCRs were matched against a reference library of SARS-CoV-2-specific TCRs generated with the MIRA antigen-specificity platform. Breadth was defined as the fraction of unique TCRs that were SARS-CoV-2-associated. Depth was defined as the fraction of total T cells that were SARS-CoV-2-associated. Using the MIRA data, each spike-specific TCR was mapped to the spike region that the TCR reacts to and placed in a CD4 or CD8 class. Log10-transformed breadth and depth values were compared by one-way ANOVA with Sidak's multiple comparisons tests. TCRdb stores this immuneACCESS table with in-frame sequences only. Part of the clones is absent; in the studies checked, under half of the shortfall reflects unresolved V genes, and no reason is known for the rest. V and J calls and clone size come straight from that table; D and trimming were deduced from the DNA. The table for this sample lists over 85,000 clones; nearly 90% of them were counted only once. The ten biggest clones cover roughly 3% of the sample.

Counted from cysteine to phenylalanine, this CDR3 has 13 amino acids. Solely the CDR3 DNA is kept, with 39 bases framed from the first base. V loses 2 bases, J loses 5 bases, and the germline ends lie 10 bases apart. The label giving this sample's time point can be read as: baseline before first vaccination. Samples from vaccinated people were obtained from the UK trials COV001 and COV002, which included a single-blind randomized controlled phase 2/3 trial of AZD1222 (ChAdOx1 nCoV-19) in healthy adults. For TCRbeta chain sequencing, PBMC samples were collected from trial participants at day 0 and at day 28 after the second dose. The data are from a study of T cell responses to AZD1222 COVID-19 vaccine (dated by TCRdb to about 2021). For the wider study: AZD1222 recipients with second doses at about 4 weeks or about 12 weeks were pooled, because spike-specific TCR depth and breadth did not differ between schedules. A total of under 250 trial participants underwent TCR sequencing, of whom 207 had received two doses of AZD1222 and some 25 had received two doses of the MenACWY control vaccine. Trial participants were enrolled by age into 18-55, 56-69 and 70-plus year subgroups, with around 150, 28 and 57 TCR-sequenced participants respectively. The research as a whole found: The 56-69-year group was small, and its depth increase did not reach significance, likely because of low power. Conclusions about previously exposed vaccinees are limited, since just a handful of AZD1222 recipients were seropositive for SARS-CoV-2 at baseline. Spike-specific TCR breadth and depth rose significantly after two AZD1222 doses compared with day 0 and with MenACWY recipients. Participants were mostly white British, with more females than males. The authors suggested clonal diversity may have been underestimated. Vaccine-associated CD4 TCRs spanned the whole spike protein, with dominant responses in regions 160-218 and 743-854. Because no day 14 peak-response samples were available, the repertoires could be characterized only after the peak T cell response. Reportedly, close to half of the unique spike-specific TCRs recognized epitopes lying outside the regions that are mutated in the B.1.351 and B.1.1.7 variants.

The source was peripheral blood, collected on day 0 of AZD1222 vaccination. Here the chain combines TRBV12-3 or TRBV12-4 and TRBJ2-7, with no D gene named confidently. This TCR derives from an adult in good health. The CDR3 protein: CASSLRVKNEQYF. The DNA is as follows: TGTGCCAGCAGTTTACGGGTGAAAAACGAGCAGTACTTC.